This T cell receptor beta chain originates from a study of blood T cell repertoires in COVID-19. Study details: Sample material is recorded as cDNA or gDNA derived from T cells, B-cell-depleted T cells, or PBMCs.

Here immunoSEQ multiplex PCR was the method, and the copy in TCRdb shows in-frame clones only, minus some. The repertoire holds 11,000 to 15,000 clones, with about four fifths as singletons. Between the trimmed V and J ends, which lost 4 bases and 0 bases, there was a span of 10 bases. The length of the CDR3 is 14 residues. Germline CDR1 and CDR2: MNHNY and SVGAGI (reference sequence). V usage is TRBV6-6 and J usage is TRBJ2-7, with D perhaps matching TRBD2 (6 bases). The sequencing sample was made of peripheral blood. The sequence was obtained from a man aged 50-60 years with active COVID-19. The CDR3 nucleotides read TGTGCCAGCAGTTCCGGGACTTACTCCTACGAGCAGTACTTC. It yields the protein CASSSGTYSYEQYF.